This T cell receptor (beta chain) was profiled in a study of control samples from healthy donors and cancer patients. Data came from immunoSEQ multiplex PCR; TCRdb stores just in-frame clones and leaves some out. The sample holds 85,000 to 95,000 clones, roughly 90% seen once. The CDR3 extends over 12 amino acids. Trimming stripped 6 bases from V and 8 bases from J, with 10 bases between. This chain links TRBV12-3 or TRBV12-4 with TRBJ1-4; tentative D call: TRBD1 (5 bases). The sequenced sample was blood. This clonotype was sampled from a woman aged 25 to 39 in good health. In DNA form, the CDR3 reads TGTGCCAGCAGACCGCGGGGGGAAAAACTGTTTTTT. Amino acids: CASRPRGEKLFF.